A single sample gave rise to the 14 T cell receptor beta chains below, sequenced in a study of shared clonotypes between healthy human individuals. Assay: immunoSEQ multiplex PCR; the TCRdb copy retains only in-frame clones and omits some. This sample has around 2,100,000 clones; approximately 94% occur once, and the top ten carry 1% to 1.5%. Only CD45RO-negative cells positively selected for CCR7 counted as naive CD8 cells, so terminally differentiated effector memory CD45RA+ cells were excluded. The sample consisted of naive CD8+ T cells sorted from blood. The source is a man aged 18 to 35 in good health.

Here the CDR3 DNA reads TGTGCCAGCAGTTTTGGGCCCAACACTGAAGCTTTCTTT. Protein: CASSFGPNTEAFF. The chain combines TRBV27 with TRBJ1-1; unclear D gene. Per the germline V gene, CDR1 is MNHEY and CDR2 is SMNVEV (reference sequence). V lost 3 bases and J lost 2, with 7 bases in between. The CDR3 runs 13 residues.

This chain uses TRBV4-1 with TRBJ2-7, with 10 bases matching TRBD1. This CDR3 comprises 15 residues. Per germline, CDR1 MGHRA and CDR2 YSYEKL. V shed 4 bases and J 2 bases; nucleotides not matched to a gene: 5. CDR3 sequence: CASSPNGQGAYEQYF. The CDR3 DNA is TGCGCCAGCAGCCCTAACGGACAGGGGGCCTACGAGCAGTACTTC.

This rearrangement joins TRBV6-1 to TRBJ2-1; D uncertain. Germline V CDR1 and CDR2: MNHNS, SASEGT. CDR3 length: 11 residues. Trimming stripped 6 bases from V and 9 bases from J, with 9 bases between. CDR3 in amino acids: CASSFSSEQFF. The CDR3 DNA reads TGTGCCAGCAGCTTCAGCAGTGAGCAGTTCTTC.

Regarding this clone: At the DNA level, this CDR3 is encoded by other sequences in the same sample as well. The chain links TRBV6-5 to TRBJ2-7, with a weak D call TRBD2 (6 bases). Germline CDR1 MNHEY, CDR2 SVGAGI. This CDR3 is 13 amino acids long. Deletions cut 4 bases from V and 2 bases from J, with 9 bases between. CDR3 in amino acids: CASSLGGPYEQYF. DNA for the CDR3: TGTGCCAGCAGTTTGGGAGGCCCCTACGAGCAGTACTTC.

The gene calls are TRBV9 and TRBJ2-1, with 10 positions matching TRBD2. Trimming removed 3 bases from V and 8 bases from J; junction bases left unmatched: 8. Germline V gives CDR1 SGDLS, CDR2 YYNGEE. This CDR3 comprises 15 residues. The CDR3 sequence is CASSDLAGEWHEQFF. CDR3 coding DNA: TGTGCCAGCAGCGACCTAGCGGGAGAATGGCATGAGCAGTTCTTC.

This clone was seen a single time. The chain couples TRBV7-9 to TRBJ2-1, with D perhaps matching TRBD1 (5 bases). CDR1 and CDR2 (germline): SEHNR, FQNEAQ (reference sequence). V was clipped by 5 bases and J by 8 bases, with 13 bases between them. CDR3 size: 13 residues. CDR3 sequence (DNA): TGTGCCAGCAGCCCAGGGCTGTCCGATGAGCAGTTCTTC. Its translation is CASSPGLSDEQFF.

The chain links TRBV30 to TRBJ1-5, with 10 bases fitting TRBD1. This CDR3 comprises 14 residues. Germline V gives CDR1 GTSNPN, CDR2 SVGIG (reference sequence). V was clipped by 3 bases and J by 2 bases; unmatched bases: 1. CDR3 in DNA: TGTGCCTGGAGCGGGACAGGGGGCAATCAGCCCCAGCATTTT. This codes for CAWSGTGGNQPQHF.

The rearrangement uses TRBV11-2 and TRBJ2-1; D is unclear. This CDR3 has 14 amino acids. V lost 2 bases and J 5 bases, leaving 10 bases between the germline ends. Germline V lookup: CDR1 SGHAT, CDR2 FQNNGV. In DNA, the CDR3 is TGTGCCAGCAGCTTATCGCCACTCAACAATGAGCAGTTCTTC. Amino acids: CASSLSPLNNEQFF.

This clone was found a few times. This chain uses TRBV7-9 with TRBJ2-7; possibly TRBD2 for D (5 bases). V gave up 1 base and J gave up 6 bases, with 7 bases separating them. Germline V lookup: CDR1 SEHNR, CDR2 FQNEAQ (reference sequence). The CDR3 runs 12 residues. CDR3 sequence: CASSLDGVEQYF. In DNA form, the CDR3 reads TGTGCCAGCAGCTTAGACGGGGTCGAGCAGTACTTC.

This rearrangement joins TRBV28 to TRBJ2-7, with 7 bases matching TRBD1. Trimming took 4 bases from V and 3 from J; bases not matched to a gene: 12. The CDR3 loop spans 16 amino acids. The germline V gene has CDR1 MDHEN and CDR2 SYDVKM. The CDR3 DNA is TGTGCCAGCAGTTCTTACCGGGACAGTTCTATCTACGAGCAGTACTTC. Residues: CASSSYRDSSIYEQYF.

This rearrangement joins TRBV9 to TRBJ2-3; 11 bases are shared with TRBD2. The V segment lost 0 bases and the J segment 4 bases; nucleotides outside the gene matches: 1. The CDR3 length is 15 residues. CDR1 is SGDLS, CDR2 YYNGEE, per germline. The CDR3, as DNA: TGTGCCAGCAGCGTAGGTAGCGGGGGGGCAGATACGCAGTATTTT. It encodes CASSVGSGGADTQYF.

This chain joins TRBV4-1 and TRBJ1-1, with a weak D call TRBD1 (5 bases). The V end lost 0 bases, the J end lost 3 bases, and 8 bases lay between the germline ends. Germline values: CDR1 MGHRA, CDR2 YSYEKL. This CDR3 has 14 amino acids. Here the CDR3 DNA reads TGCGCCAGCAGCCAAGATCAGGGACACACTGAAGCTTTCTTT. Residues: CASSQDQGHTEAFF.

In DNA form, the CDR3 reads TGTGCCAGCAGCCAAGAATGGGGTAGCAGAGAGACCCAGTACTTC. It translates to CASSQEWGSRETQYF. This chain joins TRBV4-2 and TRBJ2-5; no clear D. With 0 bases removed from V and 4 bases from J, the gap between germline ends came to 12 bases. Germline V gene sequence: CDR1 LGHNA, CDR2 YNFKEQ. The CDR3 extends over 15 amino acids.

The chain is built from TRBV27 and TRBJ1-4; the D gene is possibly TRBD1 (5 bases). Trimming shortened V by 2 bases and J by 3 bases, and 10 bases separated the two germline ends. The CDR3 length is 15 residues. CDR1 is MNHEY, CDR2 SMNVEV, per germline (reference sequence). The CDR3 bases are TGTGCCAGCAGTTTAATCGGGGGGGCTAATGAAAAACTGTTTTTT. Its translation is CASSLIGGANEKLFF.